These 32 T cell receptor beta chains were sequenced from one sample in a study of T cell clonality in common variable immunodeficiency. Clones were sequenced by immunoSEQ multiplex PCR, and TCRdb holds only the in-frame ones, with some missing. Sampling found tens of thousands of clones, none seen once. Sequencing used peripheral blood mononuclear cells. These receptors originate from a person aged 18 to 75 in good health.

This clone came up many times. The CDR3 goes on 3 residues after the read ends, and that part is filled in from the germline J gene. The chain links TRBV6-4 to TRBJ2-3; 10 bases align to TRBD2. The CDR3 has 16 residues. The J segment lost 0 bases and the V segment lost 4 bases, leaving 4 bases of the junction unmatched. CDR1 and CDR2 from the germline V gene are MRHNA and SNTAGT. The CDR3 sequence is CASSALAGDSTDTQYF. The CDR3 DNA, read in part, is TGTGCCAGCAGTGCCCTAGCGGGGGATAGCACAGATACG.

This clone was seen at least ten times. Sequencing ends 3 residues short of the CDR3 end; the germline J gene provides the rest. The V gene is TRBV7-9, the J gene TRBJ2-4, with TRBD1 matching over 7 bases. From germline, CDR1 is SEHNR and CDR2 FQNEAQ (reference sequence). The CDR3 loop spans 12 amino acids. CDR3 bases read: TGTGCCAGCAGTGCCCGGGACAGCCGT. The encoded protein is CASSARDSR. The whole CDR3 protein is CASSARDSRQYF.

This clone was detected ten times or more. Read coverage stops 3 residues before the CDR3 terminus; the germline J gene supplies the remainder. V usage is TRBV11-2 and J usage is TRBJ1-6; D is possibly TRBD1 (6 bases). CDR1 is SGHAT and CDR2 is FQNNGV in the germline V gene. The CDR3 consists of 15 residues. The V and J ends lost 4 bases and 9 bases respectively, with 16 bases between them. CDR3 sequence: CASSSRQERSSPLHF. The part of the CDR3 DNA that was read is TGTGCCAGCAGCTCCCGACAGGAGAGGAGTTCACCC.

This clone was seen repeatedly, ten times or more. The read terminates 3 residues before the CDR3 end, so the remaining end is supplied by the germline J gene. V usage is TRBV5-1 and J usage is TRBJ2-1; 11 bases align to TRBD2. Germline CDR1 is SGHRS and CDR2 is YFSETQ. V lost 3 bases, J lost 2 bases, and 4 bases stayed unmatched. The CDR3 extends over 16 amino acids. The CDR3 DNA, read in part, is TGCGCCAGCAGCTGGGGACTAGCGGAGACCTACAATGAG. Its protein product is CASSWGLAETYNE. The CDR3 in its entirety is CASSWGLAETYNEQFF.

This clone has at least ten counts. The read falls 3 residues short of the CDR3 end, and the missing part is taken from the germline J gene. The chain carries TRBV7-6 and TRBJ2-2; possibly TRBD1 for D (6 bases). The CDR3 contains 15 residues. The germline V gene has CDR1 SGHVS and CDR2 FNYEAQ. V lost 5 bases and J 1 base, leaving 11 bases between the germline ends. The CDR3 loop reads CASSPGQMNTGELFF. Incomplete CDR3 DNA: TGTGCCAGCAGCCCCGGACAGATGAACACCGGGGAG.

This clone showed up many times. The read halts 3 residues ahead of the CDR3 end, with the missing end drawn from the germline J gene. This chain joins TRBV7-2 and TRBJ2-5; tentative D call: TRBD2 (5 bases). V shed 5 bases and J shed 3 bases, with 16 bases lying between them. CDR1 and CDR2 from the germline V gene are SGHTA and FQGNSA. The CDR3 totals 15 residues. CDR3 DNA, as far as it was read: TGTGCCAGCAGCGCGCGACCAGGAGGAAAAGAGACC. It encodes CASSARPGGKET. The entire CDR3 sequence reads CASSARPGGKETQYF.

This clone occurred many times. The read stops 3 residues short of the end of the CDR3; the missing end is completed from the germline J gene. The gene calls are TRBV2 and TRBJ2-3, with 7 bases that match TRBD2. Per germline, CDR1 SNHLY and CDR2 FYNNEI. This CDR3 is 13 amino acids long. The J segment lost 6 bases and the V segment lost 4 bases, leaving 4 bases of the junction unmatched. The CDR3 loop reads CASSGRDYDTQYF. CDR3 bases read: TGTGCCAGCAGTGGACGGGACTACGATACG.

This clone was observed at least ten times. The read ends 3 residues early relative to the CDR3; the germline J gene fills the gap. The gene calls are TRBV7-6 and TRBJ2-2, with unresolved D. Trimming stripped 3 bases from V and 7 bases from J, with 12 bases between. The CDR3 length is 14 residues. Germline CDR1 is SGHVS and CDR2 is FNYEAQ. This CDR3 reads CASSFLSGSGELFF. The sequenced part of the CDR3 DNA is TGTGCCAGCAGCTTTTTATCAGGAAGCGGGGAG.

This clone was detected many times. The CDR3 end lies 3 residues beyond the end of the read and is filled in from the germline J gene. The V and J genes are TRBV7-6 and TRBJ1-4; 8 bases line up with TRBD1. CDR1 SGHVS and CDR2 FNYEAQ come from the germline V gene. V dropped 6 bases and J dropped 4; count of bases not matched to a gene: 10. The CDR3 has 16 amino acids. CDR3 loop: CASSGPGDRNNEKLFF. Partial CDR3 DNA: TGTGCCAGCAGTGGGCCCGGGGACAGGAATAATGAAAAA.

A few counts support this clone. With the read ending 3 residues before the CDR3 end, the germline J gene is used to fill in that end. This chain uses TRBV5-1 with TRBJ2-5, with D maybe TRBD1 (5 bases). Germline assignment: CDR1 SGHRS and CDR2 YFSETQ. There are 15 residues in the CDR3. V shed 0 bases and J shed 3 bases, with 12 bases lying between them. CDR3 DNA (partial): TGCGCCAGCAGCTTGGGGCCAGGGCCGGAAGAGACC. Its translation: CASSLGPGPEET. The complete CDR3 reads CASSLGPGPEETQYF.

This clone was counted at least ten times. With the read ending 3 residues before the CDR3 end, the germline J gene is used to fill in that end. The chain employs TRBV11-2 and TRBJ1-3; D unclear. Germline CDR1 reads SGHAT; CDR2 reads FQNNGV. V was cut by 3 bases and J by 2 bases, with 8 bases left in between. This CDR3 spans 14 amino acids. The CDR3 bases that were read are TGTGCCAGCAGCTTCATCGGGGCTGGAAACACC. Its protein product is CASSFIGAGNT. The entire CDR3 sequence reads CASSFIGAGNTIYF.

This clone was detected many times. Incomplete CDR3 DNA: TGTGCCAGCAGTGGGGGGACAGGGTACAATGAG. This encodes CASSGGTGYNE. The entire CDR3 sequence reads CASSGGTGYNEQFF. J is TRBJ2-1 and V is TRBV6-1, with 9 bases lining up with TRBD1. Read data end 3 residues before the CDR3 end; the end is taken from the germline J gene. V dropped 4 bases and J dropped 4; count of bases not matched to a gene: 2. There are 14 residues in the CDR3. Germline CDR1 and CDR2: MNHNS and SASEGT.

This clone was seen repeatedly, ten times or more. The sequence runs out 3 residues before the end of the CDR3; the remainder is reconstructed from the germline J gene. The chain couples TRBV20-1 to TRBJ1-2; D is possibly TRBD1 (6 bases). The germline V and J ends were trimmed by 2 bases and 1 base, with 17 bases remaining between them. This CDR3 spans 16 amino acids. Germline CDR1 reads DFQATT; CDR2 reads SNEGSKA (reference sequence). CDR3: CSARNTGQSINYGYTF. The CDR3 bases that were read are TGCAGTGCTAGAAATACCGGACAGTCTATTAACTATGGC.

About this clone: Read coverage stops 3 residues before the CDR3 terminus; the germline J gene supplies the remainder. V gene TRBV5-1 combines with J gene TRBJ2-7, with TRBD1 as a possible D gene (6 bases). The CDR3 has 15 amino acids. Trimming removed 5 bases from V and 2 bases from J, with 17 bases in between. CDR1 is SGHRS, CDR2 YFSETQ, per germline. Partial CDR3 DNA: TGCGCCAGCAGACCGGATCTCGGGGACACCTACGAG. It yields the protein CASRPDLGDTYE. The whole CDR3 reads CASRPDLGDTYEQYF.

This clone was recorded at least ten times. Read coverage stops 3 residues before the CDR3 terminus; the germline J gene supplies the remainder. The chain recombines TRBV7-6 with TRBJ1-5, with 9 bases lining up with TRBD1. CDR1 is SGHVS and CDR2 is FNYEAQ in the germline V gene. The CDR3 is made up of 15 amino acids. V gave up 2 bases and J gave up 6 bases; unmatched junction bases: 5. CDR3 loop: CASSLKQGAIQPQHF. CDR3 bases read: TGTGCCAGCAGCTTAAAACAGGGGGCAATTCAGCCC. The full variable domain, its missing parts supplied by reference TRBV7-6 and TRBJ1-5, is GAGVSQSPRYKVTKRGQDVALRCDPISGHVSLYWYRQALGQGPEFLTYFNYEAQQDKSGLPNDRFSAERPEGSISTLTIQRTEQRDSAMYRCASSLKQGAIQPQHFGDGTRLSIL.

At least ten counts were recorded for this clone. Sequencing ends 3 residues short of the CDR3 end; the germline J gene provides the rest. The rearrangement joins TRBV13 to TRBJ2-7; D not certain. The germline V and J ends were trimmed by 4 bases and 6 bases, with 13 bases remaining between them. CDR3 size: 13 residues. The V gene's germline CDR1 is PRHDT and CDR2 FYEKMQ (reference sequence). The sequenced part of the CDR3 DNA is TGTGCCAGCAGCTCTGCTAGGCTAAGCGAG. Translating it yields CASSSARLSE. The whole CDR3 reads CASSSARLSEQYF.

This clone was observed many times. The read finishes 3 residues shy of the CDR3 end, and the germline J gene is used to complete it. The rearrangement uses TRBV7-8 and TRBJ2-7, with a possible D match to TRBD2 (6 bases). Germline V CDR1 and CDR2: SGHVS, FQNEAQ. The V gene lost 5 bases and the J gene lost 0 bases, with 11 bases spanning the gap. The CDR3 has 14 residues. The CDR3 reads CASSPGVSSYEQYF. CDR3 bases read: TGTGCCAGCAGCCCGGGGGTATCCTCCTACGAG.

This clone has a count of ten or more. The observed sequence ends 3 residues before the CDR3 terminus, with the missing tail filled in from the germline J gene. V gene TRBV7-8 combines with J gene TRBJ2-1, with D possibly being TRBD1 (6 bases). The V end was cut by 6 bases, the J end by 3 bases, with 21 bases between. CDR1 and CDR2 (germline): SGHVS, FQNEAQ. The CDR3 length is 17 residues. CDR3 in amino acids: CASRLDRKVTSYNEQFF. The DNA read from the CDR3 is TGTGCCAGCAGACTTGACAGGAAAGTTACAAGCTACAATGAG.

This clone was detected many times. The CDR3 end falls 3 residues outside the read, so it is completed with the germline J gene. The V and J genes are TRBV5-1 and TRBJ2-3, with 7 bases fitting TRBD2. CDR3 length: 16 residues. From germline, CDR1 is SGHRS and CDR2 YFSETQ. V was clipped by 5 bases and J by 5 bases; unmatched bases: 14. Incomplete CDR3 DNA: TGCGCCAGCAGTCCCGGCCAGCGGGGTGGCGGAGATACG. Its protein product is CASSPGQRGGGDT. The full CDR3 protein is CASSPGQRGGGDTQYF.

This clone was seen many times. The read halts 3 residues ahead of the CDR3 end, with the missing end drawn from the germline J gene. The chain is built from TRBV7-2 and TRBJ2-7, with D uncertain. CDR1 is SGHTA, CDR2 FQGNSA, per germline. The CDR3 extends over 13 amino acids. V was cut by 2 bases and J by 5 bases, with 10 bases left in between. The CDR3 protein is CASSLMVSDEQYF. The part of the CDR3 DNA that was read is TGTGCCAGCAGCTTAATGGTCAGCGACGAG.

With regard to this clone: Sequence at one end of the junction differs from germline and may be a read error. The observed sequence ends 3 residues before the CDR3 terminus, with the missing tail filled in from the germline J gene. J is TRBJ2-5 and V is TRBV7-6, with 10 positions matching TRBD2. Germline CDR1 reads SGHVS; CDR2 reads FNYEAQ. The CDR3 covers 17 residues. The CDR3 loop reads CASSLGGLAFHQKTQYF. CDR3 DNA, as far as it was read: TGTGCCAGCAGCTTAGGGGGACTAGCGTTTCACCAAAAGACC.

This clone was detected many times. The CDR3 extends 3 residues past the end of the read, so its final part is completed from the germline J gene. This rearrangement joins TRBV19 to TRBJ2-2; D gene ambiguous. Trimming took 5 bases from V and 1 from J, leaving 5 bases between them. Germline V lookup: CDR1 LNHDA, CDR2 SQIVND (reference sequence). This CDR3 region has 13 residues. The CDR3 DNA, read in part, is TGTGCCAGTAGTCTCTTGAACACCGGGGAG. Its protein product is CASSLLNTGE. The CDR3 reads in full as CASSLLNTGELFF.

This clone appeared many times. The DNA read from the CDR3 is TGTGCCAGCAGCTTATGGAGGGACAACTACGAG. This gives the protein CASSLWRDNYE. The entire CDR3 reads CASSLWRDNYEQYF. The V gene is TRBV7-2, the J gene TRBJ2-7; the D gene could be TRBD1 or TRBD2 (6 bases each). The sequence runs out 3 residues before the end of the CDR3; the remainder is reconstructed from the germline J gene. This CDR3 region has 14 residues. Germline values: CDR1 SGHTA, CDR2 FQGNSA. The V gene lost 2 bases and the J gene lost 3 bases, with 11 bases spanning the gap.

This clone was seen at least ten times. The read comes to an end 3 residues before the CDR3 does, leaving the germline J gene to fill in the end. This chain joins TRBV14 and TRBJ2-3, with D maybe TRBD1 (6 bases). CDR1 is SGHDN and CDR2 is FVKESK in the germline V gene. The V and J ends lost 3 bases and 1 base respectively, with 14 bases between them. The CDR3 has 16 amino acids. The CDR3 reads CASSQRRGRGTDTQYF. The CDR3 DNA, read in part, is TGTGCCAGCAGCCAGCGCAGGGGTCGGGGCACAGATACG.

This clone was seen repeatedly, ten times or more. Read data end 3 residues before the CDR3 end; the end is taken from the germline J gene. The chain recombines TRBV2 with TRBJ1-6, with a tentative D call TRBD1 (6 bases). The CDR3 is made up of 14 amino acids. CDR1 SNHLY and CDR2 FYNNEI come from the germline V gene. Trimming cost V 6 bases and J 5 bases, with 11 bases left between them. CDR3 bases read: TGTGCCAGCAGGGGAGGGGGGGATAATTCACCC. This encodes CASRGGGDNSP. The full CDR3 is CASRGGGDNSPLHF.

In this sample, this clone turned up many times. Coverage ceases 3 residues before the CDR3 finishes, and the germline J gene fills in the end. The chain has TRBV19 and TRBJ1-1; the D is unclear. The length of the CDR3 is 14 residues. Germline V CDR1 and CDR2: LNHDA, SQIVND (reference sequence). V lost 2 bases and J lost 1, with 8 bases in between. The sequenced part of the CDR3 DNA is TGTGCCAGTAGTATACAAACTGAGAACACTGAA. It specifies CASSIQTENTE. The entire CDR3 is CASSIQTENTEAFF.

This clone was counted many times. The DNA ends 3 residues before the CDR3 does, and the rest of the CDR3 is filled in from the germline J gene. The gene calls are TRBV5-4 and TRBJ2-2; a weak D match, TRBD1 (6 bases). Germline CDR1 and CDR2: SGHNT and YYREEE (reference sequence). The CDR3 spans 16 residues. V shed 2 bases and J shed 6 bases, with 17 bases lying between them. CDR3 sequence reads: CASSLPHRTGPGELFF. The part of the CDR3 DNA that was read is TGTGCCAGCAGCTTACCCCACCGCACAGGGCCCGGGGAG.

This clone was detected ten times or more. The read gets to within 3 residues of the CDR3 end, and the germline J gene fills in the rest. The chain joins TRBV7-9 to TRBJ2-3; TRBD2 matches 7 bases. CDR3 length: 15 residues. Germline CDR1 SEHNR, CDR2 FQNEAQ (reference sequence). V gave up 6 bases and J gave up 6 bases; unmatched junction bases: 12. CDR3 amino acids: CASSREAGAPDTQYF. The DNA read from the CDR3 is TGTGCCAGCAGTCGGGAGGCGGGAGCCCCCGATACG.

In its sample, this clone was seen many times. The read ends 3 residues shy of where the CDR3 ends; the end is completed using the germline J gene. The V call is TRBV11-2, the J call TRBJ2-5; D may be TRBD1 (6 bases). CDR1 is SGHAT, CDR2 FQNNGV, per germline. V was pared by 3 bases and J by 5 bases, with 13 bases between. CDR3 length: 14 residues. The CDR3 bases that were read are TGTGCCAGCAGCTTGTCCACAGGGTCGGAGACC. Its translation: CASSLSTGSET. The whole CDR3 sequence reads CASSLSTGSETQYF.

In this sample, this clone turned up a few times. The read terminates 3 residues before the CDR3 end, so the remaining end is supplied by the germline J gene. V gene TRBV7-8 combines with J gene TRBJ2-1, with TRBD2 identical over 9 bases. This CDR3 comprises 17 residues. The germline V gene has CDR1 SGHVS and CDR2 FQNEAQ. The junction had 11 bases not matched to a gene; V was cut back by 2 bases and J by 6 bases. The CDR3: CASSLFLAGGRSNEQFF. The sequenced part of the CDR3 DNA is TGTGCCAGCAGCTTATTTCTGGCGGGAGGGCGGTCCAATGAG.

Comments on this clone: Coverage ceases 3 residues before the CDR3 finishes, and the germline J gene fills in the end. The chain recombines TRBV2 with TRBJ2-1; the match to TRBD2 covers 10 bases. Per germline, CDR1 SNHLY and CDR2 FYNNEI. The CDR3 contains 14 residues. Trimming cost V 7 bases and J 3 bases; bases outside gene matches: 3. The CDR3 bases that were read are TGTGCCAGCATTGGGACTAGCGACTACAATGAG. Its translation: CASIGTSDYNE. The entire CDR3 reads CASIGTSDYNEQFF.

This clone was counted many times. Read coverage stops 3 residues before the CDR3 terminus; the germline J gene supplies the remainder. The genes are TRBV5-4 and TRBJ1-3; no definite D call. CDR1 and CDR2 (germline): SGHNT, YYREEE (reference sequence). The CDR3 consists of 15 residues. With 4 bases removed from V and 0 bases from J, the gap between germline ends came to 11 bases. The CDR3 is CASSLDGDSGNTIYF. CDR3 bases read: TGTGCCAGCAGCCTGGACGGGGACTCTGGAAACACC.